This TCR beta chain was found in a study of T cell clusters in autoimmune cytopenias. TRB was amplified by touch-down multiplex PCR, primer pools A and B combined. TCRdb reanalyzed the multiplex PCR reads and collapses them to one entry per CDR3 protein, without DNA. There are around 7,800 distinct CDR3 sequences in the sample, with approximately 5% held by the top ten. TRB was amplified from about 250 ng of peripheral blood genomic DNA per sample. Its frequency marks this clonotype as medium-sized. Sequences were obtained from peripheral blood. The sequence was obtained from a human donor with an autoimmune cytopenia or autoimmune hepatitis (not recorded which).

This CDR3 is CASSDRPNPPQHF. V usage is TRBV6-1 and J usage is TRBJ1-5; TCRdb gives TRBD1 as the D gene, but with no DNA this cannot be confirmed. In germline, CDR1 is MNHNS, CDR2 SASEGT. The CDR3 extends over 13 amino acids.